The 31 T cell receptor beta chains presented below share a single source sample, sequenced in a study of shared clonotypes between healthy human individuals. Clones were sequenced by immunoSEQ multiplex PCR, and TCRdb holds only the in-frame ones, with some missing. In the table there are around 600,000 clones, roughly 97% of which are singletons. The sequencing sample was made of naive CD4+ T cells sorted from blood. As for subset: CD45RA+ positively selected. The receptors come from a woman in her twenties or thirties in good health.

This CDR3 is CAWSKRTSGRTQQYF. DNA for the CDR3: TGTGCCTGGAGTAAGAGGACTAGCGGGAGGACGCAGCAGTACTTC. V and J are TRBV30 and TRBJ2-7; 14 bases are a match to TRBD2. Germline CDR1 and CDR2: GTSNPN and SVGIG (reference sequence). V lost 2 bases, J lost 8 bases, and 8 bases stayed unmatched. CDR3 length: 15 amino acids.

The genes are TRBV28 and TRBJ1-5; perhaps TRBD1 as D (6 bases). Trimming stripped 6 bases from V and 5 bases from J, with 17 bases between. The V gene's germline CDR1 is MDHEN and CDR2 SYDVKM. This CDR3 is 15 amino acids long. The CDR3: CASRGSPGGHQPQHF. CDR3 nucleotide sequence: TGTGCCAGCAGAGGGTCTCCGGGGGGCCATCAGCCCCAGCATTTT. The whole variable domain, filled in from reference TRBV28 and TRBJ1-5, reads DVKVTQSSRYLVKRTGEKVFLECVQDMDHENMFWYRQDPGLGLRLIYFSYDVKMKEKGDIPEGYSVSREKKERFSLILESASTNQTSMYLCASRGSPGGHQPQHFGDGTRLSIL.

V and J are TRBV18 and TRBJ2-5, with 7 bases fitting TRBD2. CDR1 and CDR2 from the germline V gene are KGHSH and LQKENI. J was trimmed by 5 bases and V by 3 bases; bases with no gene match: 9. The CDR3 loop spans 15 amino acids. In nucleotides, the CDR3 is TGTGCCAGCTCACCCATAGCGGGTGGGGCCGAGACCCAGTACTTC. It is translated as CASSPIAGGAETQYF.

This clone was counted once. This rearrangement joins TRBV7-9 to TRBJ2-1; D perhaps matches TRBD2 (8 bases). Germline loops: CDR1 SEHNR, CDR2 FQNEAQ (reference sequence). V was trimmed by 5 bases and J by 5 bases, leaving 22 bases between them. This CDR3 spans 17 amino acids. The CDR3 nucleotides read TGTGCCAGCAGCCTAAGGGGGCTAGCGGGTGAGAACAATGAGCAGTTCTTC. Translating gives CASSLRGLAGENNEQFF.

The chain uses TRBV28 and TRBJ1-5; unclear D gene. Germline V gives CDR1 MDHEN, CDR2 SYDVKM. This CDR3 is 16 amino acids long. Trimming pared 1 base from V and 6 bases from J, leaving 16 bases between. The CDR3 sequence: CASSLYTVKASQPQHF. In DNA, the CDR3 is TGTGCCAGCAGTTTATACACGGTAAAAGCAAGTCAGCCCCAGCATTTT.

The J gene is TRBJ1-5, the V gene TRBV7-9, with D maybe TRBD1 (5 bases). The CDR3 covers 16 residues. V shed 0 bases and J shed 9 bases, with 18 bases lying between them. CDR1 is SEHNR, CDR2 FQNEAQ, per germline (reference sequence). For the CDR3, the DNA is TGTGCCAGCAGCTTAGCTCCCAAGGGGCAGGGCGCGCCCCAGCATTTT. Encoded protein: CASSLAPKGQGAPQHF. Filled out from reference TRBV7-9 and TRBJ1-5, the complete variable domain reads DTGVSQNPRHKITKRGQNVTFRCDPISEHNRLYWYRQTLGQGPEFLTYFQNEAQLEKSRLLSDRFSAERPKGSFSTLEIQRTEQGDSAMYLCASSLAPKGQGAPQHFGDGTRLSIL.

The gene calls are TRBV11-3 and TRBJ2-5, with D possibly being TRBD2 (6 bases). CDR1 is SGHNT, CDR2 YENEEA, per germline. V was clipped by 5 bases and J by 11 bases, with 18 bases between them. The CDR3 runs 13 residues. CDR3 in amino acids: CASSRDPKGTQYF. The CDR3, as DNA: TGTGCCAGCAGCAGGGATCCGAAGGGGACTCAGTACTTC.

The genes are TRBV9 and TRBJ2-5; TRBD2 agrees at 11 bases. CDR3 length: 16 amino acids. The germline V gene encodes CDR1 SGDLS and CDR2 YYNGEE. V lost 1 base and J lost 11; bases outside the gene matches: 13. The CDR3 nucleotides are TGTGCCAGCAGCGTACTTCCGGGGCTAGCGGGAGGAGGGCAGTACTTC. Translation gives CASSVLPGLAGGGQYF.

This clone came up once. The chain employs TRBV7-9 and TRBJ2-3, with 7 bases matching TRBD2. V trimming: 2 bases; J trimming: 4 bases; junction bases outside the gene matches: 9. The CDR3 contains 16 residues. Germline V gene lookup returns CDR1 SEHNR and CDR2 FQNEAQ (reference sequence). The chain's CDR3 is CASSLILSGGSDTQYF. The DNA for the CDR3 is TGTGCCAGCAGCTTAATATTGTCCGGGGGGTCAGATACGCAGTATTTT.

The J gene is TRBJ1-6, the V gene TRBV28; no clear D. The germline V gene has CDR1 MDHEN and CDR2 SYDVKM. The V and J ends lost 4 bases and 7 bases respectively, with 5 bases between them. The CDR3 length is 12 residues. This CDR3 reads CASSSNNSPLHF. In DNA, the CDR3 is TGTGCCAGCAGTTCGAACAATTCACCCCTCCACTTT.

In regard to this clone: In the same sample, other DNA sequences code for this CDR3. The rearrangement joins TRBV2 to TRBJ2-1; TRBD1 agrees at 8 bases. CDR3 length equals 15 residues. The germline V gene encodes CDR1 SNHLY and CDR2 FYNNEI. V shed 8 bases and J 1 base; nucleotides not matched to a gene: 7. The CDR3 here is CASREQGASYNEQFF. DNA for the CDR3: TGTGCCAGCCGGGAGCAGGGGGCATCCTACAATGAGCAGTTCTTC.

V is TRBV6-6 and J is TRBJ2-7; TRBD1 or TRBD2 may be the D gene (6 bases each). Trimming took off 6 bases at V and 2 bases at J, with 17 bases between the two ends. CDR1 and CDR2 from the germline V gene are MNHNY and SVGAGI (reference sequence). The length of the CDR3 is 15 residues. Here the CDR3 reads CASRLEDGGTYEQYF. The CDR3 nucleotides are TGTGCCAGCAGACTAGAGGACGGGGGCACCTACGAGCAGTACTTC.

The rearrangement links TRBV4-2 to TRBJ2-7; perhaps D is TRBD1 or TRBD2 (5 bases each). CDR3 length: 15 amino acids. Germline V lookup: CDR1 LGHNA, CDR2 YNFKEQ. V was trimmed by 4 bases and J by 0 bases, leaving 13 bases between them. The CDR3 DNA is TGTGCCAGCAGCCCACGGGACGCGAACTCCTACGAGCAGTACTTC. Translated: CASSPRDANSYEQYF.

The rearrangement joins TRBV6-1 to TRBJ1-2; tentative D call: TRBD1 (6 bases). V lost 1 base, J lost 2 bases, and 14 bases lay in between. The CDR3 consists of 16 residues. Germline CDR1 MNHNS, CDR2 SASEGT. DNA for the CDR3: TGTGCCAGCAGTGAAGACTTGTTCGGACAGAACTATGGCTACACCTTC. Its protein is CASSEDLFGQNYGYTF.

The V call is TRBV5-1, the J call TRBJ1-1; D gene ambiguous. Deletions cut 8 bases from V and 3 bases from J, with 20 bases between. From germline, CDR1 is SGHRS and CDR2 YFSETQ. CDR3 length equals 15 residues. CDR3 residues: CARRRSRDRHTEAFF. The CDR3 nucleotides are TGCGCCAGACGAAGGAGCCGGGATCGGCACACTGAAGCTTTCTTT.

The V gene is TRBV27, the J gene TRBJ1-2, with 10 bases identical to TRBD1. CDR3 length equals 16 residues. V trimming: 5 bases; J trimming: 8 bases; junction bases outside the gene matches: 14. Germline-derived CDR1 and CDR2 are MNHEY and SMNVEV (reference sequence). The CDR3 nucleotides are TGTGCCAGCAGTCTCAACCGGGACAGGGGAACGCGAGGCTACACCTTC. Translated, it gives CASSLNRDRGTRGYTF.

The genes are TRBV10-3 and TRBJ2-5, with TRBD2 matching over 10 bases. This CDR3 has 17 residues. CDR1 is ENHRY, CDR2 SYGVKD, per germline. V shed 3 bases, J shed 2 bases, and the junction held 9 bases outside the gene matches. The CDR3 sequence is CAISESGRAGGQETQYF. The DNA for the CDR3 is TGTGCCATCAGTGAAAGCGGGAGGGCCGGAGGTCAAGAGACCCAGTACTTC.

The chain has TRBV27 and TRBJ2-7, with no clear D. V gave up 2 bases and J gave up 3 bases, with 8 bases separating them. The CDR3 has 13 amino acids. CDR1 MNHEY and CDR2 SMNVEV come from the germline V gene (reference sequence). The CDR3 coding sequence is TGTGCCAGCAGTTTACGTATTGGCTACGAGCAGTACTTC. Residues: CASSLRIGYEQYF.

V usage is TRBV28 and J usage is TRBJ1-5; 8 nucleotides line up with TRBD1. Germline values: CDR1 MDHEN, CDR2 SYDVKM. J lost 8 bases, V lost 6 bases, and 15 bases had no gene match. This CDR3 has 16 residues. The DNA for the CDR3 is TGTGCCAGCAGCACGGCCGGACAGGGCCATTTGGAGCCCCAGCATTTT. Its protein product is CASSTAGQGHLEPQHF.

V is TRBV28 and J is TRBJ2-2; D assignment may be TRBD1 or TRBD2 (5 bases each). V lost 5 bases to trimming and J lost 7 bases, with 20 bases between them. This CDR3 has 16 residues. CDR1 MDHEN and CDR2 SYDVKM come from the germline V gene. The CDR3 reads CASSLGTAVRDGELFF. The CDR3 bases are TGTGCCAGCAGTCTCGGGACGGCCGTCAGGGACGGGGAGCTGTTTTTT.

The J gene is TRBJ2-3, the V gene TRBV7-2; D possibly corresponds to TRBD2 (5 bases). The CDR3 totals 15 residues. V lost 2 bases and J 4 bases, leaving 13 bases between the germline ends. The V gene's germline CDR1 is SGHTA and CDR2 FQGNSA. The CDR3 DNA sequence: TGTGCCAGCAGCTTAAAGCGTGGGAGCCCAGATACGCAGTATTTT. Translating gives CASSLKRGSPDTQYF.

This chain connects TRBV4-1 to TRBJ2-5, with D uncertain. The J call may be incorrect, as the DNA end agrees better with TRBJ2-7. Per the germline V gene, CDR1 is MGHRA and CDR2 is YSYEKL. CDR3 length equals 13 residues. The CDR3 sequence is CASNGRNDGEQYF. DNA for the CDR3: TGCGCCAGCAACGGCCGGAACGATGGCGAGCAGTACTTC.

The V gene is TRBV5-1, the J gene TRBJ2-1; the D gene is possibly TRBD2 (6 bases). The CDR3 is 14 residues long. Trimming took 1 base from V and 8 from J, leaving 13 bases between them. From germline, CDR1 is SGHRS and CDR2 YFSETQ. Here the CDR3 DNA reads TGCGCCAGCAGCTTGCCCGGGACTGGGGATGAGCAGTTCTTC. It translates to CASSLPGTGDEQFF.

The chain joins TRBV11-2 to TRBJ2-7; no firm D call. Between the trimmed V and J ends, which lost 0 bases and 0 bases, there was a span of 9 bases. CDR1 SGHAT and CDR2 FQNNGV come from the germline V gene. This CDR3 contains 15 residues. The CDR3 sequence is CASSLDLGISYEQYF. Here the CDR3 DNA reads TGTGCCAGCAGCTTAGATCTGGGTATCTCCTACGAGCAGTACTTC.

The count of this clone is one. V gene TRBV28 combines with J gene TRBJ1-2, with a possible D match to TRBD1 (6 bases). Germline V gene sequence: CDR1 MDHEN, CDR2 SYDVKM. Trimming removed 2 bases from V and 6 bases from J, with 10 bases in between. The CDR3 sequence is 13 residues long. This CDR3 is CASSLLRDNGYTF. The CDR3, as DNA: TGTGCCAGCAGTTTACTCCGGGACAATGGCTACACCTTC.

V usage is TRBV27 and J usage is TRBJ1-6; 10 bases map to TRBD1. J gave up 10 bases and V 4 bases, and 4 bases lay outside the gene matches. The CDR3 runs 14 residues. Germline CDR1 is MNHEY and CDR2 is SMNVEV (reference sequence). The CDR3 here is CASSSTGGWSPLHF. In nucleotides, the CDR3 is TGTGCCAGCAGTTCGACAGGGGGCTGGTCACCCCTCCACTTT.

Of note for this clone: The same CDR3 also results from other DNA sequences found in this sample. The V and J genes are TRBV19 and TRBJ2-7; 14 positions match TRBD2. V was clipped by 5 bases and J by 4 bases; unmatched bases: 7. The germline gives CDR1 LNHDA, CDR2 SQIVND (reference sequence). The CDR3 spans 16 residues. Written as DNA, the CDR3 is TGTGCCAGTAGTTCTACCGGGACTAGCGGGAGATACGAGCAGTACTTC. Encoded protein: CASSSTGTSGRYEQYF.

J is TRBJ2-4 and V is TRBV18; TRBD1 matches 7 bases. CDR3 size: 17 residues. Germline V gene data show CDR1 as KGHSH and CDR2 as LQKENI. V lost 0 bases, J lost 0 bases, and 5 bases stayed unmatched. The CDR3 coding sequence is TGTGCCAGCTCACCACCCGGACAGGTTTTAGCCAAAAACATTCAGTACTTC. Translated: CASSPPGQVLAKNIQYF.

V and J are TRBV5-1 and TRBJ2-7; tentative D call: TRBD2 (5 bases). CDR1 is SGHRS and CDR2 is YFSETQ in the germline V gene. Trimming took off 0 bases at V and 3 bases at J, with 10 bases between the two ends. This CDR3 is built from 14 residues. The DNA for the CDR3 is TGCGCCAGCAGCTTGGTTCCGGGAATCTACGAGCAGTACTTC. Encoded protein: CASSLVPGIYEQYF.

This sequence joins TRBV19 and TRBJ1-1, with D unresolved. Trimming pared 4 bases from V and 1 base from J, leaving 7 bases between. The CDR3 sequence is 13 residues long. Germline V gives CDR1 LNHDA, CDR2 SQIVND (reference sequence). CDR3 nucleotides: TGTGCCAGTAGTAAGTCAGGGAACACTGAAGCTTTCTTT. The encoded protein is CASSKSGNTEAFF.

This sequence joins TRBV19 and TRBJ2-3; 9 bases agree with TRBD2. The CDR3 sequence is 14 residues long. Germline values: CDR1 LNHDA, CDR2 SQIVND (reference sequence). The trim removed 7 bases at V and 9 bases at J, leaving 11 bases unmatched. CDR3 nucleotides: TGTGCCAGTAAGGGTAGAGCGGGAGGTGGCACGCAGTATTTT. Translation gives CASKGRAGGGTQYF.